This T cell receptor (beta chain) appears in the sequencing data of a study of blood T cell repertoires in COVID-19. In Seattle, patients joined the study during active infection and were tracked longitudinally. Original data processing: Amplifying reference gene primers gave estimates of nucleated cell counts. Libraries were prepared by immunoSEQ multiplex PCR; TCRdb keeps only in-frame clonotypes and omits some of them. That table supplies the V and J calls and clone size; D and trimming were determined from the DNA. The sample carries over 400,000 clones, about 89% recorded once. This CDR3 is 16 amino acids long. Per the germline V gene, CDR1 is MRHNA and CDR2 is SNTAGT. Trimming took 0 bases from V and 6 from J; bases not matched to a gene: 5.

The chain links TRBV6-4 to TRBJ2-2, with TRBD1 identical over 9 bases. This sequence was found in a woman in her forties or fifties with COVID-19, enrolled during active disease. The sample comprised peripheral blood. As DNA, the CDR3 is TGTGCCAGCAGTGACTCCCTGGGACAGGGCCCCGGGGAGCTGTTTTTT. Its protein product is CASSDSLGQGPGELFF.